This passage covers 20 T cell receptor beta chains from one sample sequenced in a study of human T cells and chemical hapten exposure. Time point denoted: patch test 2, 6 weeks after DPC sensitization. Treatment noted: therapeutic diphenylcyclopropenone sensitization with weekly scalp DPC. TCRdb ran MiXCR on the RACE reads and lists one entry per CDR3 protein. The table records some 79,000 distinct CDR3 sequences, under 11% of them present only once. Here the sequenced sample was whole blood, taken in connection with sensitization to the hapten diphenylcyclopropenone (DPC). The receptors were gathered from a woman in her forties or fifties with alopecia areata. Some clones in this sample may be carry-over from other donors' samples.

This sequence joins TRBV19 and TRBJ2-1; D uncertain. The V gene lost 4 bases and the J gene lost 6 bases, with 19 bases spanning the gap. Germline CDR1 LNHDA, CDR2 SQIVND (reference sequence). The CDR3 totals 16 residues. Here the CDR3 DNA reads TGTGCCAGTAGTACCCCGCGCCAGGCCATCTCCAATGAGCAGTTCTTC. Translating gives CASSTPRQAISNEQFF.

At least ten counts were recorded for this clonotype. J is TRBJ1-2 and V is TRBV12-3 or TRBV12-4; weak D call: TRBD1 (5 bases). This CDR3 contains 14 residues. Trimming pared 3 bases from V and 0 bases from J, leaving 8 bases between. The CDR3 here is CASSFQGANYGYTF. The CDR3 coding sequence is TGTGCCAGCAGTTTTCAGGGAGCTAACTATGGCTACACCTTC.

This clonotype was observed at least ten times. The CDR3 is CASSLPSGRGQEETQYF. The DNA for the CDR3 is TGTGCCAGTAGCCTTCCTTCCGGCAGGGGGCAAGAAGAGACCCAGTACTTC. This chain joins TRBV19 and TRBJ2-5; 8 nucleotides line up with TRBD1. The CDR3 length is 17 residues. Germline CDR1 and CDR2: LNHDA and SQIVND (reference sequence). V was pared by 6 bases and J by 3 bases, with 15 bases of the junction left unmatched.

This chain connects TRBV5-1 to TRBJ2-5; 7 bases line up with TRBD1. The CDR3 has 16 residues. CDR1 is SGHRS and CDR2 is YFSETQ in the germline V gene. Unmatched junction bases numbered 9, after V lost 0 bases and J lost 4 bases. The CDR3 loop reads CASSLALGRGTETQYF. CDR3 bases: TGCGCCAGCAGCTTGGCCCTGGGCAGGGGGACAGAGACCCAGTACTTC.

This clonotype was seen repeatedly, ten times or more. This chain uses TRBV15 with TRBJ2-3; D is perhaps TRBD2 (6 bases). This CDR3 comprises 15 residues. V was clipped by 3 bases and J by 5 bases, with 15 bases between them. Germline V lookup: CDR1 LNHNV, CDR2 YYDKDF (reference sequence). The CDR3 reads CATSRSSGAVDTQYF. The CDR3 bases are TGTGCCACCAGCAGGAGCTCGGGAGCGGTAGATACGCAGTATTTT. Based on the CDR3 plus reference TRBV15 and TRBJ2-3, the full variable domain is DAMVIQNPRYQVTQFGKPVTLSCSQTLNHNVMYWYQQKSSQAPKLLFHYYDKDFNNEADTPDNFQSRRPNTSFCFLDIRSPGLGDTAMYLCATSRSSGAVDTQYFGPGTRLTVL.

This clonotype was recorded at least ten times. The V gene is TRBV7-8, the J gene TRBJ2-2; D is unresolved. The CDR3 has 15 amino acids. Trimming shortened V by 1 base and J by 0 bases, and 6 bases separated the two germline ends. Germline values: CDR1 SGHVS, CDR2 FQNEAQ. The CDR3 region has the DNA TGTGCCAGCAGCTTAGTTTCCGCGAACACCGGGGAGCTGTTTTTT. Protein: CASSLVSANTGELFF.

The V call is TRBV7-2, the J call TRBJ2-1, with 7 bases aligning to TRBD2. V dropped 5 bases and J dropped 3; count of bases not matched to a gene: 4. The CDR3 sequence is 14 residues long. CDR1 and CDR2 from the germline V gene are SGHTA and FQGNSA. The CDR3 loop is CASSPRDYYNEQFF. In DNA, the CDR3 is TGTGCCAGCAGCCCCAGGGACTACTACAATGAGCAGTTCTTC.

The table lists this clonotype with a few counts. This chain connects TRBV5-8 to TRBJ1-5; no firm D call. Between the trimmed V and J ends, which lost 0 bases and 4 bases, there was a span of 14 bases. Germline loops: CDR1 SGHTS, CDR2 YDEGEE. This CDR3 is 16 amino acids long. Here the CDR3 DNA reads TGTGCCAGCAGCTTGGAGGGTAAAGGAACGAATCAGCCCCAGCATTTT. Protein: CASSLEGKGTNQPQHF.

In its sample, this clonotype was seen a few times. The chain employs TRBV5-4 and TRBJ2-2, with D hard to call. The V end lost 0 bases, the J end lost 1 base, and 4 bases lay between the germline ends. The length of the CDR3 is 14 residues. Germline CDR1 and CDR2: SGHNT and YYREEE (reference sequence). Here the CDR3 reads CASSLAQNTGELFF. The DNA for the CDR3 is TGTGCCAGCAGCTTGGCCCAGAACACCGGGGAGCTGTTTTTT. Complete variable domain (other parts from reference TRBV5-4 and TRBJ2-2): ETGVTQSPTHLIKTRGQQVTLRCSSQSGHNTVSWYQQALGQGPQFIFQYYREEENGRGNFPPRFSGLQFPNYSSELNVNALELDDSALYLCASSLAQNTGELFFGEGSRLTVL.

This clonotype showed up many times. The CDR3 region is CASSLGSTRGLYF. As DNA, the CDR3 is TGTGCCAGCAGCTTAGGATCTACCAGGGGGTTGTACTTC. This sequence joins TRBV7-2 and TRBJ2-4, with TRBD1 matching 7 bases. This CDR3 contains 13 residues. Germline CDR1 reads SGHTA; CDR2 reads FQGNSA. The ends lost 1 base at V and 15 bases at J; junction bases unmatched: 9.

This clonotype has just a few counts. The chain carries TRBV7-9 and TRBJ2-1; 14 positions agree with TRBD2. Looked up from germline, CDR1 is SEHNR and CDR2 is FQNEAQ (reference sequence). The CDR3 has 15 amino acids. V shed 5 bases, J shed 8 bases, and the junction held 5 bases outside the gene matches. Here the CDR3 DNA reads TGTGCCAGCAGCCGGGGACTAGCGGGAGTAGATGAGCAGTTCTTC. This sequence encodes CASSRGLAGVDEQFF.

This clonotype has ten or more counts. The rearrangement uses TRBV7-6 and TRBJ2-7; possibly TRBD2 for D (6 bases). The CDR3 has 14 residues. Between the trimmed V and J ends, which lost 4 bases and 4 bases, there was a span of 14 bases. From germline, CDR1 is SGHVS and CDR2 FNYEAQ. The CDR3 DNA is TGTGCCAGCAGCTCCAGGCGGGGTCGGTACGAGCAGTACTTC. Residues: CASSSRRGRYEQYF.

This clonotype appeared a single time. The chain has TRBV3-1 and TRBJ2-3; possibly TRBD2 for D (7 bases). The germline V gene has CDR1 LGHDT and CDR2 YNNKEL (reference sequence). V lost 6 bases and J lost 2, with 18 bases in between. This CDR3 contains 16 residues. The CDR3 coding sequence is TGTGCCAGCAGTCACGGTGGCGGGGGACACACAGATACGCAGTATTTT. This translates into CASSHGGGGHTDTQYF.

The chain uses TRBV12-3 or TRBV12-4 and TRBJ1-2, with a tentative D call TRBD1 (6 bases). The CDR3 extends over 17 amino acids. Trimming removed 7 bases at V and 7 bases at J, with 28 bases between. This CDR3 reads CASKRQAAMAHGRGYTF. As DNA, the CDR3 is TGTGCCAGCAAGAGACAGGCCGCTATGGCCCACGGACGTGGCTACACCTTC.

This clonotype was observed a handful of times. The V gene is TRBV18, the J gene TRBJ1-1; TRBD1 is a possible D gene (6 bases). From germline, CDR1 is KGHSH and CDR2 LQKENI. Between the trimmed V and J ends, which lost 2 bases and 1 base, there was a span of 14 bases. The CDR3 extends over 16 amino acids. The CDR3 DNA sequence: TGTGCCAGCTCACCAACGGGGGGCGGAACGAACACTGAAGCTTTCTTT. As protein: CASSPTGGGTNTEAFF. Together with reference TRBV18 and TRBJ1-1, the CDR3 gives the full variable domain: NAGVMQNPRHLVRRRGQEARLRCSPMKGHSHVYWYRQLPEEGLKFMVYLQKENIIDESGMPKERFSAEFPKEGPSILRIQQVVRGDSAAYFCASSPTGGGTNTEAFFGQGTRLTVV.

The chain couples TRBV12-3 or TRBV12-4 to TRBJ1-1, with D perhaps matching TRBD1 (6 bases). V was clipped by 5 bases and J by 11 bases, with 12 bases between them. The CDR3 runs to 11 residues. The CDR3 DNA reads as TGTGCCAGCAGTGTCCAGGGGTATGCTTTCTTT. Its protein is CASSVQGYAFF.

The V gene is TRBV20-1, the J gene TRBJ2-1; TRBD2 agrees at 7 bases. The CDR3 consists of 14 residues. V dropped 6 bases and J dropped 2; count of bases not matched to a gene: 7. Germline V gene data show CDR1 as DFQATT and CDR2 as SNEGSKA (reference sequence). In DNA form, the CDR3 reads TGCAGTGCCAGATCCGGGACTACCTACAATGAGCAGTTCTTC. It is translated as CSARSGTTYNEQFF.

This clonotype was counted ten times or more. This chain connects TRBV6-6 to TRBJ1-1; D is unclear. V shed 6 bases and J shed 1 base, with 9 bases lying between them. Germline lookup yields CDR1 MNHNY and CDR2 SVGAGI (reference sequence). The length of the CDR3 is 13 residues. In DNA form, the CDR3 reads TGTGCCAGCAGCTTACCGCAGAACACTGAAGCTTTCTTT. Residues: CASSLPQNTEAFF.

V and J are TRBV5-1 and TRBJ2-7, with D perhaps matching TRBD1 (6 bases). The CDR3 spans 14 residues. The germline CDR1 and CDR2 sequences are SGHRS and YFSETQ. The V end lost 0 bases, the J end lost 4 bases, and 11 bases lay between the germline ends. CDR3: CASSLEETGYEQYF. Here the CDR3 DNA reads TGCGCCAGCAGCTTGGAAGAAACAGGGTACGAGCAGTACTTC.

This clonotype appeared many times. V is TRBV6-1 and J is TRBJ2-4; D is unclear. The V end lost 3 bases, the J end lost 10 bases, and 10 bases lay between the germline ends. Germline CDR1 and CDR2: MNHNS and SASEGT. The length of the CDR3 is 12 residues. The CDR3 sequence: CASSELVAIQYF. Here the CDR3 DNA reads TGTGCCAGCAGTGAGTTAGTGGCAATTCAGTACTTC.